This T cell receptor (beta chain) was documented in a study of shared T cell receptors in the human thymus. Only in-frame clones appear in the TCRdb table, and some are missing; sequencing was by immunoSEQ multiplex PCR. The table records a few hundred thousand clones, 95% of them present only once. The CDR3 runs to 13 residues. The trim removed 5 bases at V and 7 bases at J, leaving 7 bases unmatched. The germline V gene has CDR1 MGHDK and CDR2 SYGVNS. This receptor was obtained from a human donor. The source material was thymocytes. This chain uses TRBV25-1 with TRBJ1-2; 7 bases align to TRBD1. The CDR3 DNA is TGTGCCAGCAGTATAACCGGGACAGCTGGCTACACCTTC. Translating it yields CASSITGTAGYTF.